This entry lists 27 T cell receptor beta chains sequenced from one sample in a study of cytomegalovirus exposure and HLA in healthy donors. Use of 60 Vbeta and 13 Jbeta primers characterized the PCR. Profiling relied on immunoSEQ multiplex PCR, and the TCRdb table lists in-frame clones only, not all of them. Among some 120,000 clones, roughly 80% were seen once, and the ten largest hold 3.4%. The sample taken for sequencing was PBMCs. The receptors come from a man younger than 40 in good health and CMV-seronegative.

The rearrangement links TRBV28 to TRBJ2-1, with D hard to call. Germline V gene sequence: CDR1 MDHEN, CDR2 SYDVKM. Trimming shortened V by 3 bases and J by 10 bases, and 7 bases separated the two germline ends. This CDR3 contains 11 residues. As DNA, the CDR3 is TGTGCCAGCAGTTTCGAGGAAGAGCAGTTCTTC. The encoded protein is CASSFEEEQFF.

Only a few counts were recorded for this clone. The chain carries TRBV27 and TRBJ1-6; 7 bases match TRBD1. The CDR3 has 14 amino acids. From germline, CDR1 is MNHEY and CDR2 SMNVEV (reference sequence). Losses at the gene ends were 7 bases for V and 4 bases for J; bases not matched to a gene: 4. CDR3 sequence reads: CASNRQGYNSPLHF. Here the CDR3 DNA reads TGTGCCAGCAATCGACAGGGTTATAATTCACCCCTCCACTTT.

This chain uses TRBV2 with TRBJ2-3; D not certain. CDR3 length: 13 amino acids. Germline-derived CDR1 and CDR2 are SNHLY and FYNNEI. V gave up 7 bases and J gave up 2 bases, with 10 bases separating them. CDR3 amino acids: CASTKTPTDTQYF. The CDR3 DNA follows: TGTGCCAGCACCAAAACTCCCACAGATACGCAGTATTTT. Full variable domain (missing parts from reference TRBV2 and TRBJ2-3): EPEVTQTPSHQVTQMGQEVILRCVPISNHLYFYWYRQILGQKVEFLVSFYNNEISEKSEIFDDQFSVERPDGSNFTLKIRSTKLEDSAMYFCASTKTPTDTQYFGPGTRLTVL.

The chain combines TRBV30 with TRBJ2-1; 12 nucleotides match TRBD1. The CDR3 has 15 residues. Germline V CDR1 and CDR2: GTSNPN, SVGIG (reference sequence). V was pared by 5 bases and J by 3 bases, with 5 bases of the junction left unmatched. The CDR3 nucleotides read TGTGCCTGGGGAGGGACAGGGGGCCTCTACAATGAGCAGTTCTTC. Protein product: CAWGGTGGLYNEQFF.

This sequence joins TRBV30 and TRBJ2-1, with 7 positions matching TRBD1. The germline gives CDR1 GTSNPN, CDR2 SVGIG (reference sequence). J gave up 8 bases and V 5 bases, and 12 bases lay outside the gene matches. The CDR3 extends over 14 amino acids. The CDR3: CAWWTGSLQDEQFF. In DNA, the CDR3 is TGTGCCTGGTGGACAGGTTCGTTGCAAGATGAGCAGTTCTTC. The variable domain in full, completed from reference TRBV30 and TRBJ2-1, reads SQTIHQWPATLVQPVGSPLSLECTVEGTSNPNLYWYRQAAGRGLQLLFYSVGIGQISSEVPQNLSASRPQDRQFILSSKKLLLSDSGFYLCAWWTGSLQDEQFFGPGTRLTVL.

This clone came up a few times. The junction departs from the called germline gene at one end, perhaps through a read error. The CDR3 DNA follows: TGTCCCAGCAGCCCTCCCGCCACGGGACAGCCACAAGAGACCCAGTACTTC. Translated, it gives CPSSPPATGQPQETQYF. The V gene is TRBV7-9, the J gene TRBJ2-5, with TRBD1 matching 7 bases. CDR3 length equals 17 residues. Germline V gives CDR1 SEHNR, CDR2 FQNEAQ (reference sequence).

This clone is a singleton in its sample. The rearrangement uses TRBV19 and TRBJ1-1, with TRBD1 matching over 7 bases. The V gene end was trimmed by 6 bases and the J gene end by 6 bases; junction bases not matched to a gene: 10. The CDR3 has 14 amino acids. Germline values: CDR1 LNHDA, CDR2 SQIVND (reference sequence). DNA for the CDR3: TGTGCCAGTAGGGGCAGGGGGGATTCAGCTGAAGCTTTCTTT. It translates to CASRGRGDSAEAFF.

CDR3 DNA: TGCGCCAGCAGCGCAACGGGAGGCATTGTCAATGAGCAGTTCTTC. Its protein is CASSATGGIVNEQFF. The V and J genes are TRBV5-1 and TRBJ2-1; 7 bases match TRBD2. From germline, CDR1 is SGHRS and CDR2 YFSETQ. The ends lost 4 bases at V and 6 bases at J; junction bases unmatched: 10. The length of the CDR3 is 15 residues.

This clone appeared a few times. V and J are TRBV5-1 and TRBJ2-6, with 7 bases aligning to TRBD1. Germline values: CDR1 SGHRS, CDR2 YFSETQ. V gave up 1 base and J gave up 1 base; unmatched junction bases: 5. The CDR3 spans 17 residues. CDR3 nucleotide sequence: TGCGCCAGCAGCTTGCCAGGGGGTATTTCTGGGGCCAACGTCCTGACTTTC. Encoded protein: CASSLPGGISGANVLTF.

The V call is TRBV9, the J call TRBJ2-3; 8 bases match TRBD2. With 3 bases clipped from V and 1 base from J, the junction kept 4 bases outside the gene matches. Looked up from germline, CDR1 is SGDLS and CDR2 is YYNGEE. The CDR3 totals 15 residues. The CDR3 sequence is CASSGLAGRTDTQYF. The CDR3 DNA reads TGTGCCAGCAGCGGGCTAGCGGGCCGCACAGATACGCAGTATTTT.

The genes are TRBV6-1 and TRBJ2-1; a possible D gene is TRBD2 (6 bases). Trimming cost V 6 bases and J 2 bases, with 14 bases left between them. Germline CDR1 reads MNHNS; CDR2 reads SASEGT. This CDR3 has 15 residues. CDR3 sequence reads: CASRHRGTPYNEQFF. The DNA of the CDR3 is TGTGCCAGCAGGCACAGAGGGACTCCCTACAATGAGCAGTTCTTC.

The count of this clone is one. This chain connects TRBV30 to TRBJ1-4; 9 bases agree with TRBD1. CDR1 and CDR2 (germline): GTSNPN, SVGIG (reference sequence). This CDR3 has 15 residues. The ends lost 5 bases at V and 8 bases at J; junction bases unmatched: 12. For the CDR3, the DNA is TGTGCCTGGGCTACAGGACAGGGGCTGTACGAAAAACTGTTTTTT. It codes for CAWATGQGLYEKLFF.

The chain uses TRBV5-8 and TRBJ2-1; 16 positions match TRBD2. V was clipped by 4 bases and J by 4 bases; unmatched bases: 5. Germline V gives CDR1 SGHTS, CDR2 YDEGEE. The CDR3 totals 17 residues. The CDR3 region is CASSPGTSGRAYNEQFF. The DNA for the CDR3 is TGTGCCAGCAGCCCTGGGACTAGCGGGAGGGCTTACAATGAGCAGTTCTTC.

The chain's CDR3 is CASSIMGQGNEQYF. The CDR3 bases are TGTGCCAGTAGTATTATGGGACAGGGGAACGAGCAGTACTTC. The J gene is TRBJ2-7, the V gene TRBV19; 10 nucleotides match TRBD1. This CDR3 comprises 14 residues. Germline trimming cut 3 bases from V and 5 bases from J; bases unmatched to any gene: 4. The germline V gene encodes CDR1 LNHDA and CDR2 SQIVND (reference sequence).

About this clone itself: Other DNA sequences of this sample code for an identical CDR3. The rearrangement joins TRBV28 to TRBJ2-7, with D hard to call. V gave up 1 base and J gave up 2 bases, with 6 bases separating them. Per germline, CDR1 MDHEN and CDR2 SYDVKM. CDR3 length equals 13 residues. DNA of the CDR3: TGTGCCAGCAGTTTATACCGGGCCTACGAGCAGTACTTC. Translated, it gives CASSLYRAYEQYF.

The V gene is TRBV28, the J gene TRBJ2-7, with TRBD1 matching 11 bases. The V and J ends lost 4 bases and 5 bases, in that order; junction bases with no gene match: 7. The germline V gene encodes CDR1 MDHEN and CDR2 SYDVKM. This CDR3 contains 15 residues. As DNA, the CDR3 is TGTGCCAGCAGTTGGGGGGGGACAGGGGGTAACGAGCAGTACTTC. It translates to CASSWGGTGGNEQYF.

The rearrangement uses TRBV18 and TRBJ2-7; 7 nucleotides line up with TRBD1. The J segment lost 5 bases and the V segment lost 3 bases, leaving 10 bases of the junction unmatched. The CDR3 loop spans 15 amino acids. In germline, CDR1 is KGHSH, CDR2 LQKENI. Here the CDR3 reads CASSPNRNRGNEQYF. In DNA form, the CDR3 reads TGTGCCAGCTCACCTAATCGAAACAGGGGTAACGAGCAGTACTTC.

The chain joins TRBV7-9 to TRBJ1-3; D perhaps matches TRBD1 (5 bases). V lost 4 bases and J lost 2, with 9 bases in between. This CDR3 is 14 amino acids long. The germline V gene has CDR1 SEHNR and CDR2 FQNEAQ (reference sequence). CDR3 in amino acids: CASSSGTPGNTIYF. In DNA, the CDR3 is TGTGCCAGCAGCTCCGGGACTCCTGGAAACACCATATATTTT.

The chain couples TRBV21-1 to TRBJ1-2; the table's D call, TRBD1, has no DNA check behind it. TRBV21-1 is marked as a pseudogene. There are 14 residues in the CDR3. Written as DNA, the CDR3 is TGTGCCAGCACCAACAGGGGGCGAGTCTATGGCTACACCTTC. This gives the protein CASTNRGRVYGYTF.

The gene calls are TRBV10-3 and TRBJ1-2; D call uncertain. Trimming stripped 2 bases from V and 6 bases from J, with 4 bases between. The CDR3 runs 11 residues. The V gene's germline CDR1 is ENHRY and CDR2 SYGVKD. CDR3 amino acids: CAISEPDGYTF. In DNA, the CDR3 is TGTGCCATCAGTGAGCCCGATGGCTACACCTTC.

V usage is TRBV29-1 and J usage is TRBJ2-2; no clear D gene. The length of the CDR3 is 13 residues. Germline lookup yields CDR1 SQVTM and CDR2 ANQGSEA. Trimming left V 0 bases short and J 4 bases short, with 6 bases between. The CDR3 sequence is CSVEDGGTGELFF. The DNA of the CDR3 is TGCAGCGTTGAAGACGGCGGCACCGGGGAGCTGTTTTTT.

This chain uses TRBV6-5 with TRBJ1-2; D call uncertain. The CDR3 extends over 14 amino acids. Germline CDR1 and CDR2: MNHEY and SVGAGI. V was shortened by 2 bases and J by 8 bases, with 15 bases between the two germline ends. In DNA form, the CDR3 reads TGTGCCAGCAGTTACGACGTCCAGGAAGGCGGCTACACCTTC. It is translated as CASSYDVQEGGYTF.

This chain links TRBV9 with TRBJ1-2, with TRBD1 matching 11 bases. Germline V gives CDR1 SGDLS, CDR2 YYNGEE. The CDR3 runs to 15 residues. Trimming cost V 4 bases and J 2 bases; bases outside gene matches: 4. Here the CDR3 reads CASSLGQGANYGYTF. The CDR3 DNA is TGTGCCAGCAGCCTCGGACAGGGGGCAAACTATGGCTACACCTTC.

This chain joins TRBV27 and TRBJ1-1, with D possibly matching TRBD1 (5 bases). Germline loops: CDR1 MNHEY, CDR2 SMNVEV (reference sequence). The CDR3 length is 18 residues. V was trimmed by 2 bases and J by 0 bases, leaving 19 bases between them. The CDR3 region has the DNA TGTGCCAGCAGTTTAATTGCCTCGCCCCACAGGATGAACACTGAAGCTTTCTTT. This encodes CASSLIASPHRMNTEAFF.

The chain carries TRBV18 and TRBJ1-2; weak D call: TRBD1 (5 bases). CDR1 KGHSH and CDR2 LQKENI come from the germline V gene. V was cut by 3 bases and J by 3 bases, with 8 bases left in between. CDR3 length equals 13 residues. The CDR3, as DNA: TGTGCCAGCTCACCGGACAACTACTATGGCTACACCTTC. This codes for CASSPDNYYGYTF. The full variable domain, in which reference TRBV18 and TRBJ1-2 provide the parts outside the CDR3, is NAGVMQNPRHLVRRRGQEARLRCSPMKGHSHVYWYRQLPEEGLKFMVYLQKENIIDESGMPKERFSAEFPKEGPSILRIQQVVRGDSAAYFCASSPDNYYGYTFGSGTRLTVV.

The CDR3 spells CAISDLSGYNEQFF. Written as DNA, the CDR3 is TGTGCCATCAGTGATTTAAGCGGTTACAATGAGCAGTTCTTC. This sequence joins TRBV10-3 and TRBJ2-1; possible D gene TRBD2, 5 bases. CDR3 length: 14 residues. Trimming cost V 3 bases and J 4 bases, with 10 bases left between them. Germline V gene data show CDR1 as ENHRY and CDR2 as SYGVKD.

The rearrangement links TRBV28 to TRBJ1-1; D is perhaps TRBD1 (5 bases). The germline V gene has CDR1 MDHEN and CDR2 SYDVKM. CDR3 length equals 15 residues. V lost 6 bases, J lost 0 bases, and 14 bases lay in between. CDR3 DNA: TGTGCCAGCAGCCCCAGACAGTTCATGAACACTGAAGCTTTCTTT. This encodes CASSPRQFMNTEAFF.